This T cell receptor (beta chain) emerged from a study of T cell responses to AZD1222 COVID-19 vaccine. Per the germline V gene, CDR1 is MDHEN and CDR2 is SYDVKM. The CDR3 loop spans 18 amino acids. Study-level results: Dominant at 160-218 and 743-854, vaccine-associated CD4 TCRs also spanned spike. Vaccination with two AZD1222 doses was followed by a rise in Spike-specific TCR breadth and depth. Donors, mostly white British, included more females; clonal diversity was possibly underestimated.

Produced via immunoSEQ multiplex PCR; TCRdb's table is partial and in-frame only. The sample consists of about 120,000 clones, about 89% of them appearing once. This clone showed up just once. Its antigen remains unidentified. The rearrangement joins TRBV28 to TRBJ2-7; 8 bases align to TRBD2. This receptor was obtained from an adult in good health. The sample in question was peripheral blood, obtained on day 0 of AZD1222 vaccination. This CDR3 is CGNGVREGDVSRTYEQYF. DNA of the CDR3: TGTGGGAATGGGGTCCGGGAGGGAGACGTCTCACGAACCTACGAGCAGTACTTC.